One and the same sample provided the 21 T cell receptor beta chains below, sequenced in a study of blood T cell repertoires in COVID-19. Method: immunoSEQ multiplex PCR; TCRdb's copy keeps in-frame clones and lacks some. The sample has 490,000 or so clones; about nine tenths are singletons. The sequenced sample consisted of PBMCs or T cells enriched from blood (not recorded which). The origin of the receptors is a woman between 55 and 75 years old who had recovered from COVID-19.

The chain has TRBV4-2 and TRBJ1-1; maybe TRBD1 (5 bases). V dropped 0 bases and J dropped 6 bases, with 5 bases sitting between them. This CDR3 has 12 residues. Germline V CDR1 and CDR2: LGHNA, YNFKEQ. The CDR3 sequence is CASSQDRAEAFF. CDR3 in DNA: TGTGCCAGCAGCCAAGACAGGGCTGAAGCTTTCTTT.

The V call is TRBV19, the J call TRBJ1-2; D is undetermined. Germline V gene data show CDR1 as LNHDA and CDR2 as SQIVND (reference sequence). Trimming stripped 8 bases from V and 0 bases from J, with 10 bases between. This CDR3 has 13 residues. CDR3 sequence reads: CASLRDSNYGYTF. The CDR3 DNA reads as TGTGCCAGTCTACGGGATTCTAACTATGGCTACACCTTC.

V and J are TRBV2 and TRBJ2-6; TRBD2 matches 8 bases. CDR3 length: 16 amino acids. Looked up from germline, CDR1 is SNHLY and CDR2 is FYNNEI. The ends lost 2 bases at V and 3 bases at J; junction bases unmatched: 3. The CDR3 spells CASSESSGGGANVLTF. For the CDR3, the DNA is TGTGCCAGCAGTGAATCGAGCGGGGGTGGGGCCAACGTCCTGACTTTC.

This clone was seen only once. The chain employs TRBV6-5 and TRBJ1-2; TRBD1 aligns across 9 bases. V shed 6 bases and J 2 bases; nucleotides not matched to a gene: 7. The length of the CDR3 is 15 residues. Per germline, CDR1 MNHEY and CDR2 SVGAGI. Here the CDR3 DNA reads TGTGCCAGCAGGTTTACAGGGGGCTCCAACTATGGCTACACCTTC. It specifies CASRFTGGSNYGYTF.

CDR3 bases: TGCGCCAGCAGCCAAACGGGGGGGGCCACCGGGGAGCTGTTTTTT. Amino acids: CASSQTGGATGELFF. The chain employs TRBV4-1 and TRBJ2-2, with 8 nucleotides matching TRBD2. The V gene's germline CDR1 is MGHRA and CDR2 YSYEKL. The CDR3 totals 15 residues. V trimming: 2 bases; J trimming: 4 bases; junction bases outside the gene matches: 3.

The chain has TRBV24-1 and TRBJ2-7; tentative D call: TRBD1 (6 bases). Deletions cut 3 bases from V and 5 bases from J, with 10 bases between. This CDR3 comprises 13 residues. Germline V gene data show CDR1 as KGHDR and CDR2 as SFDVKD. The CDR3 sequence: CATSDRQADEQYV. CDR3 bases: TGTGCCACCAGTGATCGACAGGCGGACGAGCAGTACGTC.

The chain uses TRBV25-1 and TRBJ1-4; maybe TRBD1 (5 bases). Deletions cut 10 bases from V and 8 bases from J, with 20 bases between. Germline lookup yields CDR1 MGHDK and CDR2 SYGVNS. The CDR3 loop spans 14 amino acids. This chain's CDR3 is CATSGGALGEKLFF. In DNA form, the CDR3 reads TGTGCCACCTCGGGGGGTGCCTTGGGCGAAAAACTGTTTTTT.

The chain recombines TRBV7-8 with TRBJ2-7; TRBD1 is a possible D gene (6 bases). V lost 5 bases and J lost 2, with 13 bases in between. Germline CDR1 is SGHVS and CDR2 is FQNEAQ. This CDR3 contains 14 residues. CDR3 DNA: TGTGCCAGCAGCCTTCATTCAGGGGCCTACGAGCAGTACGTC. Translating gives CASSLHSGAYEQYV.

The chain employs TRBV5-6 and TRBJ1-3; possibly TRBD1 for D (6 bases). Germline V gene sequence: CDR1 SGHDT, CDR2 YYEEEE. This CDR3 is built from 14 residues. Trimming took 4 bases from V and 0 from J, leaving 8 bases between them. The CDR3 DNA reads TGTGCCAGCAGCGACAGGAGCTCTGGAAACACCATATATTTT. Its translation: CASSDRSSGNTIYF.

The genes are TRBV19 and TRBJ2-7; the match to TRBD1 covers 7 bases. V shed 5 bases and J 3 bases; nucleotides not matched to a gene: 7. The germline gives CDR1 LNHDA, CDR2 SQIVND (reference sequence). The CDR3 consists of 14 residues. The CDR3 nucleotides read TGTGCCAGTAGTCCCCTGGCAGGGGGCTACGAGCAGTACTTC. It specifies CASSPLAGGYEQYF.

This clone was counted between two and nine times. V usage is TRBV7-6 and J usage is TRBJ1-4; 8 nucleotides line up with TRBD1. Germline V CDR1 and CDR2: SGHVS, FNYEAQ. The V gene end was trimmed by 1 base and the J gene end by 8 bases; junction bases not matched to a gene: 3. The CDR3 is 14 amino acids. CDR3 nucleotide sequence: TGTGCCAGCAGCTTAGGCAGGGGGCAAGAAAAACTGTTTTTT. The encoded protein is CASSLGRGQEKLFF.

The CDR3, as DNA: TGCGCCAGCAGTGAGATCGACAGGGCAAATGAAAAACTGTTTTTT. Translated, it gives CASSEIDRANEKLFF. V usage is TRBV10-2 and J usage is TRBJ1-4; the match to TRBD1 covers 7 bases. Germline assignment: CDR1 WSHSY and CDR2 SAAADI. The CDR3 runs 15 residues. The V and J ends lost 2 bases and 5 bases, in that order; junction bases with no gene match: 5.

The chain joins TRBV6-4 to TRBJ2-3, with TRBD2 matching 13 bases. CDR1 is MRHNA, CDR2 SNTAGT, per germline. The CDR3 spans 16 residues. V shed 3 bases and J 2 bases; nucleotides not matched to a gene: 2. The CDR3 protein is CASSETSGGPTDTQYF. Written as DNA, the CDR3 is TGTGCCAGCAGTGAGACTAGCGGGGGGCCCACAGATACGCAGTATTTT.

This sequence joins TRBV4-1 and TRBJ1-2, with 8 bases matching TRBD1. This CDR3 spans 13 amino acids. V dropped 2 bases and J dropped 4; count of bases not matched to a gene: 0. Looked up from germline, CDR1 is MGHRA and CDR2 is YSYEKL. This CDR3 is CASSQQGAYGYTF. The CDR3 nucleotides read TGCGCCAGCAGCCAACAGGGGGCCTATGGCTACACCTTC.

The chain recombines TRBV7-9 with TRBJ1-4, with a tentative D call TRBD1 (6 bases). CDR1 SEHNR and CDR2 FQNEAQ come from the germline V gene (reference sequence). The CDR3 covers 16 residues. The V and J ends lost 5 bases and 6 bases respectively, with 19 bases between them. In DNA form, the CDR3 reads TGTGCCAGCAGCACCCTAAACGGGGGGCGGGATGAAAAACTGTTTTTT. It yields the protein CASSTLNGGRDEKLFF.

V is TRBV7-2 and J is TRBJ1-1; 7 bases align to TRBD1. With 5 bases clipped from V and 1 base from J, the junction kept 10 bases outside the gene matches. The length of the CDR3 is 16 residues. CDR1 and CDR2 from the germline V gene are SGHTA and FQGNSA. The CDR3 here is CASSRGRAGGNTEAFF. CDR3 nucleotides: TGTGCCAGCAGCCGGGGCCGGGCAGGGGGGAACACTGAAGCTTTCTTT. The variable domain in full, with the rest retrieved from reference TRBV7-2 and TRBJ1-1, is GAGVSQSPSNKVTEKGKDVELRCDPISGHTALYWYRQSLGQGLEFLIYFQGNSAPDKSGLPSDRFSAERTGGSVSTLTIQRTQQEDSAVYLCASSRGRAGGNTEAFFGQGTRLTVV.

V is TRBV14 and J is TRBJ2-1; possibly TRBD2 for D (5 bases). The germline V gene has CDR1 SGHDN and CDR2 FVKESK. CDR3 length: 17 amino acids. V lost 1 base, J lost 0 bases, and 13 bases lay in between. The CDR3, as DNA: TGTGCCAGCAGCCAAGTTCCCGGGATGGGCTCCTACAATGAGCAGTTCTTC. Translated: CASSQVPGMGSYNEQFF.

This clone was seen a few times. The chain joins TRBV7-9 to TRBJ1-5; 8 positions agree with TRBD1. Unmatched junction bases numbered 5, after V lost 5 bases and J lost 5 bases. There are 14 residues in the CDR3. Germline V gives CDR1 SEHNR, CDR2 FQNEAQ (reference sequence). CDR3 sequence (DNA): TGTGCCAGCAGCCAAAACAGGGGGTATCAGCCCCAGCATTTT. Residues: CASSQNRGYQPQHF.

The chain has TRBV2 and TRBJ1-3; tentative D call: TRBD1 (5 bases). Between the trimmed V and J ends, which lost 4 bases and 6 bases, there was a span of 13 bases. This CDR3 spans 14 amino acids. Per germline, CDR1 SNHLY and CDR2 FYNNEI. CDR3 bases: TGTGCCAGCAGTGGCAGGGCCCGCGAAAACACCATATATTTT. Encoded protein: CASSGRARENTIYF.

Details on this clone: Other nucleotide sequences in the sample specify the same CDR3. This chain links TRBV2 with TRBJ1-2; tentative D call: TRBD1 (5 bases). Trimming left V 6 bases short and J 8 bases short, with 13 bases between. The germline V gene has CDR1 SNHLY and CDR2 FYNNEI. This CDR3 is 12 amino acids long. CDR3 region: CASRGQAGGYTF. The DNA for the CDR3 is TGTGCCAGCAGAGGGCAGGCAGGGGGCTACACCTTC.

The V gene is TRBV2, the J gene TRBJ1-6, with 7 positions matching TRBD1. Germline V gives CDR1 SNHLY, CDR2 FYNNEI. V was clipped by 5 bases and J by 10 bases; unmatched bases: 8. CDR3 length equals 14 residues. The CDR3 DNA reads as TGTGCCAGCAGTCCCGACAGGGAAAGCTCACCCCTCCACTTT. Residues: CASSPDRESSPLHF.